A single sample gave rise to the 20 T cell receptor beta chains below, sequenced in a study of T cell responses to AZD1222 COVID-19 vaccine. Sequencing was performed with immunoSEQ multiplex PCR; in TCRdb, only in-frame clones are kept and a portion is missing. The sample records under 95,000 clones, 88% being singletons. The starting material was peripheral blood, obtained 28 days after the second AZD1222 dose. These receptors came from an adult who received the AZD1222 COVID-19 vaccine.

This clone has more than one count but fewer than ten. The chain recombines TRBV6-1 with TRBJ1-5; the D is unclear. CDR3 size: 15 residues. Germline assignment: CDR1 MNHNS and CDR2 SASEGT. With 2 bases removed from V and 0 bases from J, the gap between germline ends came to 8 bases. The CDR3 is CASSEFPDSNQPQHF. The CDR3 region has the DNA TGTGCCAGCAGTGAATTCCCAGATAGCAATCAGCCCCAGCATTTT.

The chain uses TRBV13 and TRBJ1-1; TRBD1 might be the D (6 bases). From germline, CDR1 is PRHDT and CDR2 FYEKMQ (reference sequence). The CDR3 covers 13 residues. The V end was cut by 3 bases, the J end by 10 bases, with 15 bases between. The DNA for the CDR3 is TGTGCCAGCAGCTTGGGTGTTGGACAGTTAGCTTTCTTT. This codes for CASSLGVGQLAFF. The complete variable domain, with remaining parts taken from reference TRBV13 and TRBJ1-1, reads AAGVIQSPRHLIKEKRETATLKCYPIPRHDTVYWYQQGPGQDPQFLISFYEKMQSDKGSIPDRFSAQQFSDYHSELNMSSLELGDSALYFCASSLGVGQLAFFGQGTRLTVV.

The CDR3: CASSLTRQGNSPLHF. In DNA, the CDR3 is TGTGCCAGCAGCTTAACGAGACAGGGGAATTCACCCCTCCACTTT. The chain links TRBV7-9 to TRBJ1-6; 8 bases line up with TRBD1. Trimming at V came to 2 bases and at J to 7 bases, leaving 4 bases not matched to a gene. Germline-derived CDR1 and CDR2 are SEHNR and FQNEAQ (reference sequence). This CDR3 has 15 residues. The full variable domain, completed using reference TRBV7-9 and TRBJ1-6, is DTGVSQNPRHKITKRGQNVTFRCDPISEHNRLYWYRQTLGQGPEFLTYFQNEAQLEKSRLLSDRFSAERPKGSFSTLEIQRTEQGDSAMYLCASSLTRQGNSPLHFGNGTRLTVT.

This clone was detected once. The chain has TRBV28 and TRBJ1-1; 7 positions match TRBD1. The ends lost 10 bases at V and 5 bases at J; junction bases unmatched: 13. This CDR3 spans 14 amino acids. CDR1 is MDHEN and CDR2 is SYDVKM in the germline V gene. CDR3 residues: CATRTGRRGTEAFF. In DNA, the CDR3 is TGTGCCACCCGGACAGGACGTAGGGGGACTGAAGCTTTCTTT. The full variable domain, in which reference TRBV28 and TRBJ1-1 provide the parts outside the CDR3, is DVKVTQSSRYLVKRTGEKVFLECVQDMDHENMFWYRQDPGLGLRLIYFSYDVKMKEKGDIPEGYSVSREKKERFSLILESASTNQTSMYLCATRTGRRGTEAFFGQGTRLTVV.

This clone was detected only once. The chain uses TRBV11-1 and TRBJ1-5; D is unclear. The CDR3 runs to 13 residues. From germline, CDR1 is SGHAT and CDR2 FQDESV (reference sequence). Between the trimmed V and J ends, which lost 1 base and 6 bases, there was a span of 7 bases. CDR3 sequence reads: CASSLGMRQPQHF. The CDR3 DNA sequence: TGTGCCAGCAGCTTAGGAATGCGTCAGCCCCAGCATTTT. Full variable domain (missing parts from reference TRBV11-1 and TRBJ1-5): EAEVAQSPRYKITEKSQAVAFWCDPISGHATLYWYRQILGQGPELLVQFQDESVVDDSQLPKDRFSAERLKGVDSTLKIQPAELGDSAMYLCASSLGMRQPQHFGDGTRLSIL.

The count of this clone is one. The CDR3 is CASSPRLAVPYEQYF. CDR3 nucleotides: TGTGCCAGCAGCCCACGACTAGCGGTCCCCTACGAGCAGTACTTC. This chain connects TRBV14 to TRBJ2-7; 9 nucleotides match TRBD2. Losses at the gene ends were 4 bases for V and 2 bases for J; bases not matched to a gene: 6. CDR1 is SGHDN, CDR2 FVKESK, per germline. CDR3 size: 15 residues.

This chain connects TRBV18 to TRBJ1-3, with a tentative D call TRBD1 (6 bases). Looked up from germline, CDR1 is KGHSH and CDR2 is LQKENI. The V and J ends lost 3 bases and 0 bases respectively, with 12 bases between them. CDR3 length: 16 amino acids. The CDR3 bases are TGTGCCAGCTCACCGGACAGCGTCTACTCTGGAAACACCATATATTTT. Residues: CASSPDSVYSGNTIYF.

A single count supports this clone. The chain combines TRBV5-1 with TRBJ1-1, with a tentative D call TRBD1 (5 bases). Trimming stripped 5 bases from V and 5 bases from J, with 13 bases between. Germline CDR1 is SGHRS and CDR2 is YFSETQ. The CDR3 extends over 13 amino acids. The CDR3 sequence: CASSWSRGTEAFF. The CDR3, as DNA: TGCGCCAGCAGTTGGAGTAGGGGAACTGAAGCTTTCTTT.

This rearrangement joins TRBV12-3 or TRBV12-4 to TRBJ1-2; D possibly corresponds to TRBD1 (5 bases). The CDR3 extends over 13 amino acids. V lost 6 bases and J 2 bases, leaving 10 bases between the germline ends. Written as DNA, the CDR3 is TGTGCCAGCAGCCCCCGGGACAACTATGGCTACACCTTC. Translating it yields CASSPRDNYGYTF.

This chain uses TRBV6-6 with TRBJ2-1; D gene uncertain. Germline loops: CDR1 MNHNY, CDR2 SVGAGI (reference sequence). Deletions cut 3 bases from V and 10 bases from J, with 7 bases between. This CDR3 contains 11 residues. CDR3 sequence: CASSYLSEQFF. The DNA of the CDR3 is TGTGCCAGCAGTTATCTATCGGAGCAGTTCTTC.

V usage is TRBV5-5 and J usage is TRBJ2-1, with D perhaps TRBD2 (6 bases). Germline CDR1 is SGHKS and CDR2 is YYEKEE (reference sequence). V lost 4 bases to trimming and J lost 1 base, with 18 bases between them. This CDR3 contains 17 residues. The CDR3 loop is CASSPQGLAGSYNEQFF. DNA of the CDR3: TGTGCCAGCAGCCCCCAAGGGCTTGCGGGATCCTACAATGAGCAGTTCTTC.

J is TRBJ2-3 and V is TRBV6-4, with D perhaps matching TRBD1 (6 bases). The germline CDR1 and CDR2 sequences are MRHNA and SNTAGT. Trimming removed 3 bases at V and 0 bases at J, with 7 bases between. The CDR3 contains 14 residues. Written as DNA, the CDR3 is TGTGCCAGCAGTGAGGGGGCTAGCACAGATACGCAGTATTTT. This sequence encodes CASSEGASTDTQYF.

CDR3 coding DNA: TGTGCTAGTGGTTTGGTAAGCGGACAGGCAGCGGAGCAGTTCTTC. Protein sequence: CASGLVSGQAAEQFF. The genes are TRBV12-5 and TRBJ2-1, with 7 bases identical to TRBD1. This CDR3 has 15 amino acids. Germline V gene sequence: CDR1 LGHNT, CDR2 FRNRAP. Losses at the gene ends were 0 bases for V and 10 bases for J; bases not matched to a gene: 9.

On this clone itself: A junction boundary mismatches the germline segment, possibly from a read error. The identical CDR3 is also encoded by other nucleotide sequences in the sample. The gene calls are TRBV6-5 and TRBJ1-4; the D is unclear. The CDR3 has 15 residues. Per germline, CDR1 MNHEY and CDR2 SVGAGI. The chain's CDR3 is CASSYSFGLGEKLFF. CDR3 nucleotide sequence: TGTGCCAGCAGCTACTCCTTTGGGTTGGGAGAAAAACTGTTTTTT.

This chain uses TRBV28 with TRBJ1-5; no firm D call. This CDR3 has 13 amino acids. Germline V lookup: CDR1 MDHEN, CDR2 SYDVKM. Trimming removed 7 bases at V and 0 bases at J, with 7 bases between. The CDR3 reads CASIRYSNQPQHF. CDR3 DNA sequence: TGTGCCAGCATCCGTTATAGCAATCAGCCCCAGCATTTT.

DNA for the CDR3: TGCGCCAGCAGCTCTATGAGCGGGAGAGGGCTGGATACGCAGTATTTT. Protein: CASSSMSGRGLDTQYF. The chain recombines TRBV5-1 with TRBJ2-3; 8 bases agree with TRBD2. This CDR3 comprises 16 residues. Per germline, CDR1 SGHRS and CDR2 YFSETQ. J gave up 6 bases and V 3 bases, and 12 bases lay outside the gene matches.

The V and J genes are TRBV28 and TRBJ2-2, with a tentative D call TRBD1 (6 bases). The CDR3 extends over 13 amino acids. Per germline, CDR1 MDHEN and CDR2 SYDVKM. V was shortened by 8 bases and J by 4 bases, with 11 bases between the two germline ends. The CDR3 sequence: CASQDSPTGELFF. CDR3 nucleotide sequence: TGTGCCAGCCAGGACAGCCCCACCGGGGAGCTGTTTTTT.

V and J are TRBV29-1 and TRBJ2-6; D might be TRBD1 (5 bases). With 6 bases removed from V and 1 base from J, the gap between germline ends came to 7 bases. This CDR3 is 13 amino acids long. Germline CDR1 and CDR2: SQVTM and ANQGSEA. The CDR3 nucleotides are TGCAGCGTATACAGGTCTGGGGCCAACGTCCTGACTTTC. Translation gives CSVYRSGANVLTF.

The chain uses TRBV2 and TRBJ2-4; D is unresolved. The CDR3 is 16 amino acids. V shed 0 bases and J shed 0 bases, with 9 bases lying between them. Germline V lookup: CDR1 SNHLY, CDR2 FYNNEI. CDR3 DNA: TGTGCCAGCAGTGAAGCGCTTCGCATAGCCAAAAACATTCAGTACTTC. Translation: CASSEALRIAKNIQYF.

V is TRBV7-9 and J is TRBJ1-3, with a possible D match to TRBD1 (6 bases). Germline V gives CDR1 SEHNR, CDR2 FQNEAQ (reference sequence). V was trimmed by 1 base and J by 1 base, leaving 14 bases between them. This CDR3 has 17 residues. The DNA for the CDR3 is TGTGCCAGCAGCTTAGTCGGGGGGCTATGGTCTGGAAACACCATATATTTT. It specifies CASSLVGGLWSGNTIYF.